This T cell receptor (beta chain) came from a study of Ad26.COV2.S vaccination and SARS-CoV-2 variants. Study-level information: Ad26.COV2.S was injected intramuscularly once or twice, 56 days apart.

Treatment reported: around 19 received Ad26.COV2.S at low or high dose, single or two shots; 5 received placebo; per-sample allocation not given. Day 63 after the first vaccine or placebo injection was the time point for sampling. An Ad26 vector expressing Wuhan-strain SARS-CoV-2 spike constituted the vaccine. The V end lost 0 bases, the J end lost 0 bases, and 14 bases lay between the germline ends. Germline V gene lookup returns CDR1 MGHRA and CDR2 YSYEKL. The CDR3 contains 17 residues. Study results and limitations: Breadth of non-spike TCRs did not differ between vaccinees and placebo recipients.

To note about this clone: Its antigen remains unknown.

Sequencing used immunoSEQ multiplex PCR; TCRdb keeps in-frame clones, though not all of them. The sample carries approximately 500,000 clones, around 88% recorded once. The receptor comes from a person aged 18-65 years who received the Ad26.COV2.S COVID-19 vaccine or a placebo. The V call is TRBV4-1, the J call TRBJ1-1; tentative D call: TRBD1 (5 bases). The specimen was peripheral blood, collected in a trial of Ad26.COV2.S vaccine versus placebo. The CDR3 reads CASSQEGQTRMNTEAFF. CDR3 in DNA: TGCGCCAGCAGCCAAGAGGGGCAGACTCGGATGAACACTGAAGCTTTCTTT.